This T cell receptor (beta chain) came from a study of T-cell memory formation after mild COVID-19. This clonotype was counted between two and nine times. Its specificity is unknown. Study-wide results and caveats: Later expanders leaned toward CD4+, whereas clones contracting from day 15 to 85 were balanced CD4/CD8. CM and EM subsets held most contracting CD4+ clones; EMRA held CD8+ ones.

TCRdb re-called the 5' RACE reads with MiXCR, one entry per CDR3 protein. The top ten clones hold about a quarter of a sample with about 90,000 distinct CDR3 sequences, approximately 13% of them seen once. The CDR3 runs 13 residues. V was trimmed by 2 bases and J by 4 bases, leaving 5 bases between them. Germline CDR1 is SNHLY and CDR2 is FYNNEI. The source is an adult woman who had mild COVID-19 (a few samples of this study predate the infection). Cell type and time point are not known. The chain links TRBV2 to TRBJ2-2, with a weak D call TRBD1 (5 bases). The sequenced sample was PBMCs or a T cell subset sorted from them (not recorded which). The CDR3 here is CASSETGTGELFF. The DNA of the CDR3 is TGTGCCAGCAGTGAAACAGGCACCGGGGAGCTGTTTTTT.